The 30 T cell receptor beta chains listed next were all sequenced from one sample in a study of vaccination effects on CD4 cells after COVID-19. The assay was immunoSEQ multiplex PCR, and TCRdb's table has in-frame clones only and misses some. The top ten clones hold approximately 2.8% of a sample with some 65,000 clones, 76% of them seen once. Their recognized antigens are unknown. Viral peptide pool expansion of antigen-specific CD4+ T cells preceded sequencing in the ViraFEST assay. CD4+ T cells were isolated after nine to ten days of culture. People in the vaccine group had not been infected with SARS-CoV-2 before, and their nucleocapsid antibodies were negative. This specimen consisted of CD4+ T cells from PBMCs cultured with HCoV-NL63 spike peptides, obtained before COVID-19 vaccination. These receptors were collected from a human donor who received a COVID-19 vaccine.

The genes are TRBV2 and TRBJ1-3; possible D gene TRBD1, 5 bases. CDR1 and CDR2 from the germline V gene are SNHLY and FYNNEI. Trimming shortened V by 5 bases and J by 1 base, and 15 bases separated the two germline ends. The CDR3 is 16 amino acids. In DNA, the CDR3 is TGTGCCAGCAGTTCCCAGGGATCTTCTTCTGGAAACACCATATATTTT. Its protein product is CASSSQGSSSGNTIYF.

This clone was found once. J is TRBJ1-6 and V is TRBV19; D ambiguous. The CDR3 spans 13 residues. V was cut by 10 bases and J by 9 bases, with 16 bases left in between. The germline CDR1 and CDR2 sequences are LNHDA and SQIVND (reference sequence). Written as DNA, the CDR3 is TGTGCCACCCGGGCTAGACCCACTTCACCCCTCCACTTT. Translated, it gives CATRARPTSPLHF.

The table lists this clone with a count of one. This rearrangement joins TRBV6-1 to TRBJ1-6; D may be TRBD1 (6 bases). The CDR3 loop spans 13 amino acids. Germline CDR1 and CDR2: MNHNS and SASEGT. Trimming cost V 0 bases and J 9 bases, with 6 bases left between them. The CDR3, as DNA: TGTGCCAGCAGTGAAGCAGGGGGTTCACCCCTCCACTTT. Translating gives CASSEAGGSPLHF.

The sample holds a few counts of this clone. The chain recombines TRBV5-1 with TRBJ1-1; D is uncertain. CDR1 SGHRS and CDR2 YFSETQ come from the germline V gene. V lost 0 bases and J 5 bases, leaving 11 bases between the germline ends. The CDR3 covers 14 residues. CDR3 sequence (DNA): TGCGCCAGCAGCTTGGAGCCCCCAAGGACTGAAGCTTTCTTT. Its protein product is CASSLEPPRTEAFF.

This clone was observed once. V and J are TRBV19 and TRBJ2-3; D might be TRBD1 or TRBD2, each matching 6 bases. Germline lookup yields CDR1 LNHDA and CDR2 SQIVND (reference sequence). Trimming shortened V by 6 bases and J by 7 bases, and 14 bases separated the two germline ends. The length of the CDR3 is 13 residues. The CDR3 region has the DNA TGTGCCAGTAGCGGGGGCGGCGTGAATACGCAGTATTTT. It yields the protein CASSGGGVNTQYF.

This sequence joins TRBV5-1 and TRBJ2-5; D is undetermined. The CDR3 contains 13 residues. The V end lost 1 base, the J end lost 2 bases, and 6 bases lay between the germline ends. Germline V lookup: CDR1 SGHRS, CDR2 YFSETQ. CDR3 loop: CASSLSVQETQYF. The CDR3 nucleotides read TGCGCCAGCAGCTTGTCAGTGCAAGAGACCCAGTACTTC.

This clone was recorded a few times. J is TRBJ2-1 and V is TRBV3-1 (or the pseudogene TRBV3-2); possible D gene TRBD1, 6 bases. Germline assignment: CDR1 LGHDT and CDR2 YNNKEL (reference sequence). With 5 bases removed from V and 8 bases from J, the gap between germline ends came to 13 bases. The length of the CDR3 is 13 residues. CDR3 nucleotides: TGTGCCAGCAGCTACAGGGAAAAAGATGAGCAGTTCTTC. This encodes CASSYREKDEQFF.

V gene TRBV27 combines with J gene TRBJ1-1; D is uncertain. Germline values: CDR1 MNHEY, CDR2 SMNVEV (reference sequence). Trimming cost V 7 bases and J 6 bases, with 21 bases left between them. There are 15 residues in the CDR3. The CDR3 region is CASKRTDGREAEAFF. The DNA of the CDR3 is TGTGCCAGCAAAAGAACAGACGGGCGAGAAGCTGAAGCTTTCTTT.

J is TRBJ1-4 and V is TRBV2; D unresolved. This CDR3 region has 17 residues. Germline assignment: CDR1 SNHLY and CDR2 FYNNEI. Trimming stripped 4 bases from V and 5 bases from J, with 20 bases between. CDR3 protein: CASSVFVKAGPNEKLFF. The CDR3 DNA reads as TGTGCCAGCAGTGTCTTCGTCAAGGCAGGACCAAATGAAAAACTGTTTTTT.

This clone showed up just a few times. The V and J genes are TRBV3-1 (or the pseudogene TRBV3-2) and TRBJ2-5; D remains ambiguous. The germline CDR1 and CDR2 sequences are LGHDT and YNNKEL (reference sequence). V was pared by 8 bases and J by 7 bases, with 8 bases between. This CDR3 comprises 10 residues. CDR3 protein: CASGVGTQYF. The CDR3 DNA sequence: TGTGCCAGCGGAGTTGGGACCCAGTACTTC.

The chain employs TRBV18 and TRBJ1-1; 10 positions match TRBD1. The CDR3 loop spans 16 amino acids. V shed 2 bases, J shed 4 bases, and the junction held 7 bases outside the gene matches. The germline CDR1 and CDR2 sequences are KGHSH and LQKENI. The CDR3 coding sequence is TGTGCCAGCTCACCAAGGACAGGGGGGGTTGTCACTGAAGCTTTCTTT. Translated, it gives CASSPRTGGVVTEAFF.

This chain connects TRBV27 to TRBJ2-1, with a weak D call TRBD2 (6 bases). The germline V and J ends were trimmed by 5 bases and 0 bases, with 11 bases remaining between them. CDR3 length: 15 residues. CDR1 and CDR2 from the germline V gene are MNHEY and SMNVEV (reference sequence). The CDR3 nucleotides read TGTGCCAGCAGTAGACGGGGGAGCTCCTACAATGAGCAGTTCTTC. It encodes CASSRRGSSYNEQFF.

The rearrangement links TRBV5-1 to TRBJ1-3, with 7 nucleotides matching TRBD1. J was trimmed by 2 bases and V by 0 bases; bases with no gene match: 5. CDR1 is SGHRS and CDR2 is YFSETQ in the germline V gene. This CDR3 contains 16 residues. In DNA form, the CDR3 reads TGCGCCAGCAGCTTGGGGAGGGGGCCGCCTGGAAACACCATATATTTT. It specifies CASSLGRGPPGNTIYF.

The gene calls are TRBV28 and TRBJ1-2; no definite D call. CDR3 length: 13 residues. Germline V gene lookup returns CDR1 MDHEN and CDR2 SYDVKM. Deletions cut 3 bases from V and 8 bases from J, with 13 bases between. The CDR3 reads CASSFLRVGGYTF. CDR3 nucleotides: TGTGCCAGCAGTTTCCTGCGTGTAGGCGGCTACACCTTC.

This clone was counted between two and nine times. The chain couples TRBV24-1 to TRBJ2-3; 7 nucleotides align to TRBD1. The V segment lost 9 bases and the J segment 2 bases; nucleotides outside the gene matches: 7. The CDR3 runs to 14 residues. CDR1 and CDR2 from the germline V gene are KGHDR and SFDVKD. The DNA for the CDR3 is TGTGCCACCGGAACCGGGACAGACACAGATACGCAGTATTTT. Protein: CATGTGTDTDTQYF.

The chain is built from TRBV5-4 and TRBJ2-1, with 9 nucleotides matching TRBD2. Germline CDR1 and CDR2: SGHNT and YYREEE (reference sequence). With 7 bases clipped from V and 2 bases from J, the junction kept 10 bases outside the gene matches. The CDR3 spans 16 residues. In DNA form, the CDR3 reads TGTGCCAGCCAAACCCGCGGGGGGGGGACCTACAATGAGCAGTTCTTC. This encodes CASQTRGGGTYNEQFF.

CDR3 protein: CATALAGSGETQYF. In DNA, the CDR3 is TGTGCCACCGCGTTAGCGGGGTCAGGGGAGACCCAGTACTTC. J is TRBJ2-5 and V is TRBV11-2; 8 bases align to TRBD2. CDR3 size: 14 residues. With 10 bases clipped from V and 5 bases from J, the junction kept 12 bases outside the gene matches. From germline, CDR1 is SGHAT and CDR2 FQNNGV.

The chain recombines TRBV5-8 with TRBJ1-5, with TRBD1 as a possible D gene (6 bases). Germline V gene sequence: CDR1 SGHTS, CDR2 YDEGEE. Trimming stripped 0 bases from V and 0 bases from J, with 7 bases between. The CDR3 consists of 15 residues. Here the CDR3 DNA reads TGTGCCAGCAGCTTGGGGGGGGCTAGCAATCAGCCCCAGCATTTT. Translating it yields CASSLGGASNQPQHF.

The chain has TRBV24-1 and TRBJ2-1, with 8 bases lining up with TRBD2. V was pared by 2 bases and J by 4 bases, with 12 bases of the junction left unmatched. The length of the CDR3 is 18 residues. Germline V CDR1 and CDR2: KGHDR, SFDVKD. CDR3 sequence (DNA): TGTGCCACCAGTGATTCCACCCGGGGGGGGCTCGGGTACAATGAGCAGTTCTTC. Translation: CATSDSTRGGLGYNEQFF.

The rearrangement joins TRBV9 to TRBJ1-3; no firm D call. The V gene lost 3 bases and the J gene lost 0 bases, with 10 bases spanning the gap. Germline V CDR1 and CDR2: SGDLS, YYNGEE. The CDR3 consists of 15 residues. CDR3 loop: CASSGPLYSGNTIYF. DNA of the CDR3: TGTGCCAGCAGCGGGCCTCTTTACTCTGGAAACACCATATATTTT.

The V call is TRBV2, the J call TRBJ1-4; D unclear. The CDR3 spans 14 residues. Deletions cut 3 bases from V and 3 bases from J, with 8 bases between. Per germline, CDR1 SNHLY and CDR2 FYNNEI. CDR3 nucleotides: TGTGCCAGCAGTGATGGGGATTCTAATGAAAAACTGTTTTTT. This encodes CASSDGDSNEKLFF.

The chain is built from TRBV7-2 and TRBJ1-1; D gene unclear. Trimming removed 5 bases at V and 1 base at J, with 17 bases between. The CDR3 covers 16 residues. Germline CDR1 and CDR2: SGHTA and FQGNSA. The chain's CDR3 is CASSPPSPLGNTEAFF. The CDR3 bases are TGTGCCAGCAGCCCCCCAAGCCCGTTAGGGAACACTGAAGCTTTCTTT.

The V call is TRBV11-3, the J call TRBJ2-5; tentatively, D is TRBD1 (6 bases). Germline CDR1 and CDR2: SGHNT and YENEEA. CDR3 length: 13 residues. V was shortened by 6 bases and J by 2 bases, with 10 bases between the two germline ends. CDR3 DNA sequence: TGTGCCAGCAGTCGAACAGGGCAAGAGACCCAGTACTTC. Translating it yields CASSRTGQETQYF.

The rearrangement links TRBV2 to TRBJ2-2; D unclear. The germline V gene has CDR1 SNHLY and CDR2 FYNNEI. The CDR3 totals 13 residues. Trimming pared 8 bases from V and 5 bases from J, leaving 12 bases between. The CDR3 protein is CASGVLGTGELFF. In nucleotides, the CDR3 is TGTGCCAGCGGGGTTCTAGGGACCGGGGAGCTGTTTTTT.

This chain connects TRBV6-2 or TRBV6-3 to TRBJ2-7; TRBD2 matches at 8 bases. V was clipped by 2 bases and J by 3 bases; unmatched bases: 9. CDR3 length equals 16 residues. Germline V gene lookup returns CDR1 MNHEY and CDR2 SVGEGT. CDR3 in amino acids: CASSYGGSGDRYEQYV. The CDR3 coding sequence is TGTGCCAGCAGTTACGGGGGTAGCGGGGATCGCTACGAGCAGTACGTC.

This chain joins TRBV12-5 and TRBJ2-1; D might be TRBD1 or TRBD2, each matching 5 bases. Trimming stripped 6 bases from V and 12 bases from J, with 18 bases between. CDR1 and CDR2 (germline): LGHNT, FRNRAP. The CDR3 is 13 amino acids. Here the CDR3 DNA reads TGTGCTAGTGGACCGGGACCCCGGGGTGGGCAGTTCTTC. It translates to CASGPGPRGGQFF.

The DNA for the CDR3 is TGTGCCAGCAGCGGGGGAGCGGGGGCCCAAGAGACCCAGTACTTC. This encodes CASSGGAGAQETQYF. This chain uses TRBV5-6 with TRBJ2-5; TRBD2 agrees at 8 bases. CDR1 is SGHDT and CDR2 is YYEEEE in the germline V gene. The CDR3 runs to 15 residues. Trimming removed 4 bases from V and 1 base from J; junction bases left unmatched: 6.

V and J are TRBV5-1 and TRBJ2-3, with TRBD2 matching 7 bases. CDR3 length equals 16 residues. Per germline, CDR1 SGHRS and CDR2 YFSETQ. V lost 2 bases and J lost 1; bases outside the gene matches: 7. The CDR3 reads CASSFLGGRGTDTQYF. The CDR3 region has the DNA TGCGCCAGCAGCTTTCTGGGAGGGCGAGGCACAGATACGCAGTATTTT.

The V and J genes are TRBV2 and TRBJ2-5; no definite D call. Germline V gene data show CDR1 as SNHLY and CDR2 as FYNNEI. The CDR3 length is 13 residues. Deletions cut 2 bases from V and 4 bases from J, with 8 bases between. CDR3 amino acids: CASSELVGETQYF. The CDR3 DNA reads as TGTGCCAGCAGTGAACTAGTAGGAGAGACCCAGTACTTC. Using reference TRBV2 and TRBJ2-5 for the parts outside the CDR3, the full variable domain is EPEVTQTPSHQVTQMGQEVILRCVPISNHLYFYWYRQILGQKVEFLVSFYNNEISEKSEIFDDQFSVERPDGSNFTLKIRSTKLEDSAMYFCASSELVGETQYFGPGTRLLVL.

This sequence joins TRBV7-9 and TRBJ2-5, with 8 bases fitting TRBD1. CDR3 length equals 16 residues. In germline, CDR1 is SEHNR, CDR2 FQNEAQ (reference sequence). V shed 1 base, J shed 4 bases, and the junction held 8 bases outside the gene matches. The chain's CDR3 is CASSLGSGGEGETQYF. The CDR3 coding sequence is TGTGCCAGCAGCTTAGGTTCAGGGGGCGAGGGAGAGACCCAGTACTTC. The variable domain in full, completed from reference TRBV7-9 and TRBJ2-5, reads DTGVSQNPRHKITKRGQNVTFRCDPISEHNRLYWYRQTLGQGPEFLTYFQNEAQLEKSRLLSDRFSAERPKGSFSTLEIQRTEQGDSAMYLCASSLGSGGEGETQYFGPGTRLLVL.